One sample yielded the 22 T cell receptor beta chains listed below, sequenced in a study of T cells after yellow fever vaccination. Via MiXCR, TCRdb re-called the 5' RACE reads, giving one row per CDR3 protein. The table has 170,000 or so distinct CDR3 sequences, approximately 6.2% seen once. The material sequenced was CD4+ T cells sorted from PBMCs, taken on the day of the first yellow fever vaccination. The receptor set was obtained from a man younger than 35 who received the YFV17D yellow fever vaccine.

This clonotype was seen ten or more times. The chain recombines TRBV5-1 with TRBJ2-3; 12 bases fit TRBD2. The CDR3 runs 17 residues. V dropped 0 bases and J dropped 2; count of bases not matched to a gene: 4. Germline CDR1 SGHRS, CDR2 YFSETQ. CDR3 protein: CASSLATSGGPTDTQYF. CDR3 bases: TGCGCCAGCAGCTTGGCGACTAGCGGGGGCCCCACAGATACGCAGTATTTT.

This clonotype has ten or more counts. The chain joins TRBV2 to TRBJ2-5; D is perhaps TRBD2 (5 bases). The germline CDR1 and CDR2 sequences are SNHLY and FYNNEI. The CDR3 length is 14 residues. V lost 2 bases, J lost 4 bases, and 11 bases lay in between. CDR3 in amino acids: CASSETAGGETQYF. The CDR3 DNA is TGTGCCAGCAGTGAAACGGCAGGAGGAGAGACCCAGTACTTC. The full variable domain, rest sourced from reference TRBV2 and TRBJ2-5, is EPEVTQTPSHQVTQMGQEVILRCVPISNHLYFYWYRQILGQKVEFLVSFYNNEISEKSEIFDDQFSVERPDGSNFTLKIRSTKLEDSAMYFCASSETAGGETQYFGPGTRLLVL.

This clonotype was detected many times. The chain has TRBV5-1 and TRBJ2-1; 8 nucleotides match TRBD2. There are 12 residues in the CDR3. V trimming: 3 bases; J trimming: 15 bases; junction bases outside the gene matches: 8. The germline CDR1 and CDR2 sequences are SGHRS and YFSETQ. CDR3 in DNA: TGCGCCAGCAGCTCCGGGACTAGGGTGACGTTCTTC. This translates into CASSSGTRVTFF.

The genes are TRBV20-1 and TRBJ2-1; 7 bases align to TRBD1. Losses at the gene ends were 0 bases for V and 5 bases for J; bases not matched to a gene: 7. The CDR3 sequence is 15 residues long. Germline-derived CDR1 and CDR2 are DFQATT and SNEGSKA (reference sequence). CDR3 sequence: CSARDLGQPDNEQFF. CDR3 bases: TGCAGTGCTAGAGATTTGGGACAGCCCGACAATGAGCAGTTCTTC.

This clonotype came up a few times. The chain couples TRBV18 to TRBJ1-1; unclear D gene. Trimming shortened V by 3 bases and J by 1 base, and 12 bases separated the two germline ends. This CDR3 is built from 15 residues. CDR1 KGHSH and CDR2 LQKENI come from the germline V gene. The CDR3 region is CASSPSPTGNTEAFF. As DNA, the CDR3 is TGTGCCAGCTCACCCTCCCCTACGGGGAACACTGAAGCTTTCTTT.

V and J are TRBV5-1 and TRBJ2-6; 7 bases line up with TRBD1. The CDR3 loop spans 19 amino acids. Trimming cost V 1 base and J 0 bases; bases outside gene matches: 10. CDR1 and CDR2 (germline): SGHRS, YFSETQ. The DNA for the CDR3 is TGCGCCAGCAGCTTGTACCCACAGGGGATTAACTCTGGGGCCAACGTCCTGACTTTC. Translated, it gives CASSLYPQGINSGANVLTF. The whole variable domain, filled in from reference TRBV5-1 and TRBJ2-6, reads KAGVTQTPRYLIKTRGQQVTLSCSPISGHRSVSWYQQTPGQGLQFLFEYFSETQRNKGNFPGRFSGRQFSNSRSEMNVSTLELGDSALYLCASSLYPQGINSGANVLTFGAGSRLTVL.

This clonotype was detected a few times. V and J are TRBV7-9 and TRBJ1-5, with 11 bases matching TRBD1. From germline, CDR1 is SEHNR and CDR2 FQNEAQ (reference sequence). This CDR3 has 17 amino acids. V shed 0 bases and J 2 bases; nucleotides not matched to a gene: 3. CDR3 sequence reads: CASSLAPGQGGNQPQHF. The CDR3 DNA is TGTGCCAGCAGCTTAGCCCCGGGACAGGGGGGCAATCAGCCCCAGCATTTT.

This clonotype came up many times. CDR3 DNA sequence: TGCGCCAGCAGCTTCGAGGGTGCCACTGAAGCTTTCTTT. It encodes CASSFEGATEAFF. The gene calls are TRBV5-1 and TRBJ1-1; D ambiguous. V was cut by 2 bases and J by 4 bases, with 9 bases left in between. CDR3 size: 13 residues. Germline V gene sequence: CDR1 SGHRS, CDR2 YFSETQ.

This clonotype was seen ten or more times. CDR3 sequence: CASSFLSGTDTQYF. For the CDR3, the DNA is TGTGCCAGCAGTTTCTTGTCGGGCACAGATACGCAGTATTTT. V is TRBV27 and J is TRBJ2-3; no clear D gene. The V end was cut by 3 bases, the J end by 1 base, with 8 bases between. The germline gives CDR1 MNHEY, CDR2 SMNVEV (reference sequence). The CDR3 consists of 14 residues.

On this clonotype itself: A read error may explain this, as a much larger clone is one base away. V gene TRBV24-1 combines with J gene TRBJ2-2; 8 bases line up with TRBD2. The CDR3 spans 16 residues. Germline V gives CDR1 KGHDR, CDR2 SFDVKD. With V trimmed by 6 bases and J by 6 bases, 11 bases remained unmatched. CDR3 residues: CATSNPPATSAGELFF. The DNA for the CDR3 is TGTGCCACCAGTAATCCCCCGGCGACTAGCGCCGGGGAGCTGTTTTTT.

This clonotype was recorded at least ten times. V and J are TRBV5-1 and TRBJ2-4; D possibly corresponds to TRBD2 (7 bases). The CDR3 runs 15 residues. The V gene's germline CDR1 is SGHRS and CDR2 YFSETQ. The ends were cut back, 4 bases at V and 5 bases at J, with 16 bases in the middle. The CDR3 here is CASSPGGQPQNIQYF. The CDR3 DNA sequence: TGCGCCAGCAGCCCCGGGGGGCAGCCTCAAAACATTCAGTACTTC.

This clonotype was seen many times. This sequence joins TRBV11-2 and TRBJ2-1; D might be TRBD1 or TRBD2, each matching 6 bases. From germline, CDR1 is SGHAT and CDR2 FQNNGV. V was shortened by 2 bases and J by 2 bases, with 13 bases between the two germline ends. The CDR3 sequence is 16 residues long. The CDR3 here is CASSLLSGATYNEQFF. Written as DNA, the CDR3 is TGTGCCAGCAGCTTACTCTCGGGGGCCACCTACAATGAGCAGTTCTTC. The full variable domain, in which reference TRBV11-2 and TRBJ2-1 provide the parts outside the CDR3, is EAGVAQSPRYKIIEKRQSVAFWCNPISGHATLYWYQQILGQGPKLLIQFQNNGVVDDSQLPKDRFSAERLKGVDSTLKIQPAKLEDSAVYLCASSLLSGATYNEQFFGPGTRLTVL.

Many counts were recorded for this clonotype. This sequence joins TRBV5-1 and TRBJ2-3; the D gene could be TRBD1 or TRBD2 (5 bases each). In germline, CDR1 is SGHRS, CDR2 YFSETQ. Trimming removed 4 bases from V and 6 bases from J, with 24 bases in between. The CDR3 covers 17 residues. The CDR3 sequence: CASSRRTGADYTDTQYF. CDR3 sequence (DNA): TGCGCCAGCAGCCGACGCACCGGGGCAGACTACACGGATACGCAGTATTTT.

This clonotype has at least ten counts. The chain combines TRBV18 with TRBJ2-7, with D perhaps matching TRBD1 (6 bases). In germline, CDR1 is KGHSH, CDR2 LQKENI. This CDR3 comprises 14 residues. The ends were cut back, 3 bases at V and 5 bases at J, with 14 bases in the middle. In DNA, the CDR3 is TGTGCCAGCTCACCTCAGGGGACGAGAGACGAGCAGTACTTC. It specifies CASSPQGTRDEQYF.

This chain uses TRBV29-1 with TRBJ2-7; perhaps TRBD1 as D (6 bases). The length of the CDR3 is 13 residues. The V end lost 3 bases, the J end lost 3 bases, and 12 bases lay between the germline ends. Germline V gives CDR1 SQVTM, CDR2 ANQGSEA. The CDR3 bases are TGCAGCGTTGAGCCAGGGGAAAACTACGAGCAGTACTTC. Protein product: CSVEPGENYEQYF.

This clonotype was picked up many times. The V gene is TRBV5-5, the J gene TRBJ2-3; D is possibly TRBD1 (6 bases). Per germline, CDR1 SGHKS and CDR2 YYEKEE (reference sequence). V lost 0 bases, J lost 2 bases, and 13 bases lay in between. The CDR3 is made up of 16 amino acids. CDR3 nucleotides: TGTGCCAGCAGCTTGGGTGCAGGGGCCCCCACAGATACGCAGTATTTT. Its protein product is CASSLGAGAPTDTQYF.

The J gene is TRBJ2-1, the V gene TRBV11-3; TRBD2 aligns across 8 bases. From germline, CDR1 is SGHNT and CDR2 YENEEA. The CDR3 runs 14 residues. Trimming at V came to 3 bases and at J to 7 bases, leaving 5 bases not matched to a gene. CDR3 coding DNA: TGTGCCAGCAGCTTCGGGGGGGATCGGAATGAGCAGTTCTTC. Its protein product is CASSFGGDRNEQFF. The full variable domain, in which reference TRBV11-3 and TRBJ2-1 provide the parts outside the CDR3, is EAGVVQSPRYKIIEKKQPVAFWCNPISGHNTLYWYLQNLGQGPELLIRYENEEAVDDSQLPKDRFSAERLKGVDSTLKIQPAELGDSAVYLCASSFGGDRNEQFFGPGTRLTVL.

At least ten counts were recorded for this clonotype. The V and J genes are TRBV29-1 and TRBJ1-1, with D tentatively TRBD1 (5 bases). Germline CDR1 is SQVTM and CDR2 is ANQGSEA. Deletions cut 6 bases from V and 0 bases from J, with 17 bases between. The CDR3 covers 15 residues. The CDR3 nucleotides are TGCAGCGTAAGCGCTGGGTGGGGGATGAACACTGAAGCTTTCTTT. Amino acids: CSVSAGWGMNTEAFF.

This clonotype has just a few counts. The genes are TRBV3-1 and TRBJ1-6; no clear D. Germline V gene lookup returns CDR1 LGHDT and CDR2 YNNKEL (reference sequence). The CDR3 length is 15 residues. The V gene lost 0 bases and the J gene lost 9 bases, with 12 bases spanning the gap. CDR3 protein: CASSQDAGNSSPLHF. CDR3 nucleotides: TGTGCCAGCAGCCAAGATGCGGGGAATAGTTCACCCCTCCACTTT.

This clonotype was observed at least ten times. The gene calls are TRBV20-1 and TRBJ2-5; D is unclear. CDR1 and CDR2 from the germline V gene are DFQATT and SNEGSKA (reference sequence). The CDR3 sequence is 14 residues long. Trimming pared 1 base from V and 1 base from J, leaving 10 bases between. CDR3 residues: CSARVIGPQETQYF. The CDR3 nucleotides are TGCAGTGCTAGAGTCATAGGGCCCCAAGAGACCCAGTACTTC.

At least ten counts were recorded for this clonotype. V and J are TRBV7-2 and TRBJ1-3; the D gene is possibly TRBD1 (5 bases). CDR1 is SGHTA and CDR2 is FQGNSA in the germline V gene. There are 17 residues in the CDR3. Trimming took off 4 bases at V and 0 bases at J, with 16 bases between the two ends. As DNA, the CDR3 is TGTGCCAGCAGCTATCGGGGCGGCAGGAGCTCTGGAAACACCATATATTTT. Encoded protein: CASSYRGGRSSGNTIYF.

This clonotype was seen more than once but under ten times. This chain joins TRBV7-8 and TRBJ2-3; D possibly corresponds to TRBD2 (5 bases). Trimming pared 6 bases from V and 8 bases from J, leaving 24 bases between. Germline V CDR1 and CDR2: SGHVS, FQNEAQ. CDR3 length equals 16 residues. The CDR3 bases are TGTGCCAGCAGGGGTAAATCACCGGGGTTGGTGGGTACGCAGTATTTT. It yields the protein CASRGKSPGLVGTQYF.